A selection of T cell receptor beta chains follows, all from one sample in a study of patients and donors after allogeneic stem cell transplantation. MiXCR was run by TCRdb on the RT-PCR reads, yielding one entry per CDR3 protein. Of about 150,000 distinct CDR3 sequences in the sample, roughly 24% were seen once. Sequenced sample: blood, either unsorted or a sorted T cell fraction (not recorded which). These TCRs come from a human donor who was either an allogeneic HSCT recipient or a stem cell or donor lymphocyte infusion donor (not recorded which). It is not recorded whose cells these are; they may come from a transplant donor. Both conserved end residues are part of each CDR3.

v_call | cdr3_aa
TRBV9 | CASSDSGQGAFGYTF
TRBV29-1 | CSVEEGTGFHEQYF
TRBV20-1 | CSAARLAGAGYNEQFF
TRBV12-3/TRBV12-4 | CASSLVGEQFF
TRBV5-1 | CASSLGLARNTGELFF
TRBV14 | CASSQVGGRIDEQYF
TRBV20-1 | CSAVDPIRGQPQHF
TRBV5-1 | CASSPEGSNQPQHF
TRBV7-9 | CASNFQRGGPDEQFF
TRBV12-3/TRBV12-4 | CASTRPDNYGYTF
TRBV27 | CASSLLGNEQFF
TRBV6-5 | CASSYSTVPGSRGEETQYF
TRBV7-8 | CASSLEAGGRGTQYF
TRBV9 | CASSPVNSGNTIYF